The clone carrying this T cell receptor (beta chain) was detected a few times. What it binds is not known. The CDR3 has 16 residues. CDR1 SGHRS and CDR2 YFSETQ come from the germline V gene. V gave up 2 bases and J gave up 8 bases; unmatched junction bases: 11. These data come from a study of early T cells in non-severe SARS-CoV-2 infection. In the study overall: Investigators sequenced bulk RNA drawn from unsorted whole blood, and chains remained unpaired. General study points: VDJdb matches were skewed toward anti-spike CD8 T cell responses.

Attachment of unique molecular identifiers was made to individual cDNA molecules. One entry per CDR3 protein results from TCRdb running MiXCR on the 5' RACE reads. This sample has some 48,000 distinct CDR3 sequences, with about 13% found just once. This clonotype was sampled from an adult who was a healthcare worker with PCR-confirmed SARS-CoV-2 infection or an uninfected control (not recorded which). The sample was whole blood. The chain combines TRBV5-1 with TRBJ1-4, with 8 nucleotides matching TRBD1. DNA for the CDR3: TGCGCCAGCAGCTTAAGACCGCGGGACAGGCCCGAAAAACTGTTTTTT. Translated, it gives CASSLRPRDRPEKLFF.